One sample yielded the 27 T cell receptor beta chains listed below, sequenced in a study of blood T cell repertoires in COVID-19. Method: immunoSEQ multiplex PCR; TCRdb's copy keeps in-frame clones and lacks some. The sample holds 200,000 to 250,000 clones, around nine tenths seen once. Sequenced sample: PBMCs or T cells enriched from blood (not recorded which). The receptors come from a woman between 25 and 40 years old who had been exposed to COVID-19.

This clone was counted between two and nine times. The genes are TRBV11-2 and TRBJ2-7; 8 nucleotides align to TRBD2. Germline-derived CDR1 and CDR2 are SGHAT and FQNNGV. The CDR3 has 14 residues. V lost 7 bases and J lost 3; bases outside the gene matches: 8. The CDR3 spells CASNPSSGSYEQYF. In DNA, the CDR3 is TGTGCCAGCAACCCCTCGAGCGGGAGCTACGAGCAGTACTTC.

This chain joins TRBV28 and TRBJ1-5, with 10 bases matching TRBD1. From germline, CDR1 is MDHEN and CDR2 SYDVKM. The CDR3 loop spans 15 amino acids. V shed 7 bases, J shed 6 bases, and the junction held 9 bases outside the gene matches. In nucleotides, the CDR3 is TGTGCCAGCACTACAGACAGGGGGCCGGGTCAGCCCCAGCATTTT. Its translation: CASTTDRGPGQPQHF.

The CDR3, as DNA: TGCGCCAGCACCCCCCCTAGCGGGAGAGTTTACAATGAGCAGTTCTTC. This translates into CASTPPSGRVYNEQFF. The V and J genes are TRBV5-1 and TRBJ2-1, with 10 bases matching TRBD2. CDR3 size: 16 residues. Germline CDR1 SGHRS, CDR2 YFSETQ. Trimming at V came to 6 bases and at J to 4 bases, leaving 10 bases not matched to a gene.

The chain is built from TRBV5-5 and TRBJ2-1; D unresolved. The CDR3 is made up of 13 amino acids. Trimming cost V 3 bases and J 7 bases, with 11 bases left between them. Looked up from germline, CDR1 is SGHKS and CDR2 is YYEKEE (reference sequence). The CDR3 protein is CASSSIRLNEQFF. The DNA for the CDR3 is TGTGCCAGCAGCTCCATACGACTTAATGAGCAGTTCTTC.

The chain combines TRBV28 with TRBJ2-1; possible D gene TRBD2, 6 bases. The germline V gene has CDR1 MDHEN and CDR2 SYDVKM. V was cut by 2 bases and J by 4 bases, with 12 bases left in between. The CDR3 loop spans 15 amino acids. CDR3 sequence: CASSLVRGLYNEQFF. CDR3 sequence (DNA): TGTGCCAGCAGTTTAGTTCGCGGACTATACAATGAGCAGTTCTTC.

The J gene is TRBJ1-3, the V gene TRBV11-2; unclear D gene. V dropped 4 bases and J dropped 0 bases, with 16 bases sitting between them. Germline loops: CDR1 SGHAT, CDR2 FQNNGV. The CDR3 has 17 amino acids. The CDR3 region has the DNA TGTGCCAGCAGCTCCCCCGGAGTGCGGCACTCTGGAAACACCATATATTTT. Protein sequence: CASSSPGVRHSGNTIYF.

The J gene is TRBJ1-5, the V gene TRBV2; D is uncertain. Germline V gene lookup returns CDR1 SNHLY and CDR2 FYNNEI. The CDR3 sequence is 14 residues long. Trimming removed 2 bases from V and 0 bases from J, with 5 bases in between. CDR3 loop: CASSELSSNQPQHF. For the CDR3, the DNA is TGTGCCAGCAGTGAATTGAGTAGCAATCAGCCCCAGCATTTT.

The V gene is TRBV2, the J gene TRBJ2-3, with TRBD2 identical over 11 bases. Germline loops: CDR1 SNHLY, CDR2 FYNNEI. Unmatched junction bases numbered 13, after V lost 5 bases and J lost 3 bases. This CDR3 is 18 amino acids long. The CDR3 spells CASSTDLAGGTATDTQYF. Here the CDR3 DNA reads TGTGCCAGCAGTACCGATCTAGCGGGAGGTACAGCGACAGATACGCAGTATTTT. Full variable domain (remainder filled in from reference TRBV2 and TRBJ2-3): EPEVTQTPSHQVTQMGQEVILRCVPISNHLYFYWYRQILGQKVEFLVSFYNNEISEKSEIFDDQFSVERPDGSNFTLKIRSTKLEDSAMYFCASSTDLAGGTATDTQYFGPGTRLTVL.

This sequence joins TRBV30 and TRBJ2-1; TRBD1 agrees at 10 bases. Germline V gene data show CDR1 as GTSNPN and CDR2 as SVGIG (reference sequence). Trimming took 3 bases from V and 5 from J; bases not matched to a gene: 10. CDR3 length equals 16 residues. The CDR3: CAWSNLGQGPHNEQFF. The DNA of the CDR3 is TGTGCCTGGAGCAATCTGGGACAGGGGCCCCACAATGAGCAGTTCTTC.

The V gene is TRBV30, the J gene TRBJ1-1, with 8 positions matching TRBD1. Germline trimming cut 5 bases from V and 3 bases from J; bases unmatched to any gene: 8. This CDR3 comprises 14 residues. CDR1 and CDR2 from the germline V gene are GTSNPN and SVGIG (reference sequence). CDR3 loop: CAWGRQGRYTEAFF. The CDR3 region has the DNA TGTGCCTGGGGACGACAGGGGAGGTACACTGAAGCTTTCTTT.

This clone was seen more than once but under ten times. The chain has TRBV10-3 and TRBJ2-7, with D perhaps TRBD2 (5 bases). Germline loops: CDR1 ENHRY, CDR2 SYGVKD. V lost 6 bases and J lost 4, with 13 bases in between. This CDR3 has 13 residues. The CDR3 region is CAIRVNEGYEQYF. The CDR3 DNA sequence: TGTGCCATCAGGGTCAACGAGGGTTACGAGCAGTACTTC.

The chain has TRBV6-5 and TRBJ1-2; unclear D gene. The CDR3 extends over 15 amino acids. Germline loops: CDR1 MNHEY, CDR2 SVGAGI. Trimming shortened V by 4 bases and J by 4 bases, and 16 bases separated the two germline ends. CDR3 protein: CASSFLKMGSYGYTF. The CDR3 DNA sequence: TGTGCCAGCAGTTTCCTCAAAATGGGCAGCTATGGCTACACCTTC.

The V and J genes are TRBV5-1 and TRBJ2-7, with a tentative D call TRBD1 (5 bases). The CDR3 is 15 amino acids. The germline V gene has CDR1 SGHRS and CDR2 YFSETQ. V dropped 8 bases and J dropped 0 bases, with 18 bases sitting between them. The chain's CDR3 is CASRKTDTRSYEQYF. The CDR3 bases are TGCGCCAGTCGGAAGACGGACACCCGCTCCTACGAGCAGTACTTC. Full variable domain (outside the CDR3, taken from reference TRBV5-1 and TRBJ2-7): KAGVTQTPRYLIKTRGQQVTLSCSPISGHRSVSWYQQTPGQGLQFLFEYFSETQRNKGNFPGRFSGRQFSNSRSEMNVSTLELGDSALYLCASRKTDTRSYEQYFGPGTRLTVT.

The CDR3 coding sequence is TGCGCCAGCAGTGATGGCGGACTACCGAGCTCCTACGAGCAGTACTTC. Residues: CASSDGGLPSSYEQYF. The rearrangement joins TRBV10-1 to TRBJ2-7; perhaps TRBD2 as D (6 bases). Germline loops: CDR1 WNHNN, CDR2 SYGVQD (reference sequence). The CDR3 length is 16 residues. V lost 3 bases and J lost 0, with 15 bases in between.

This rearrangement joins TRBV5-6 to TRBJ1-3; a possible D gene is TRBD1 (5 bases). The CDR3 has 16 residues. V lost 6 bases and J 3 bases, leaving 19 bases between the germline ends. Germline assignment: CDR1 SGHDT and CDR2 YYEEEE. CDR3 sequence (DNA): TGTGCCAGCACCCTGGCGTATCGGGGGAGTGGAAACACCATATATTTT. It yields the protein CASTLAYRGSGNTIYF.

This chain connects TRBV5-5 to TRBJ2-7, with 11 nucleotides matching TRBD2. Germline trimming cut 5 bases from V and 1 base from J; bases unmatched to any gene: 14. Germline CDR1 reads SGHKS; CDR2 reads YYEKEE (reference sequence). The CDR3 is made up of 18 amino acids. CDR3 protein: CASSAGTGRLAGSYEQYF. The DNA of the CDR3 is TGTGCCAGCAGTGCGGGGACAGGGCGACTAGCGGGGTCCTACGAGCAGTACTTC.

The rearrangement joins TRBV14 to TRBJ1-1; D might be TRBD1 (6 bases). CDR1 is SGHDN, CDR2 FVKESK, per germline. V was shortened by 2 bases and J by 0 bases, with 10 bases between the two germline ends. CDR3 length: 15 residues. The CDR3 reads CASSQIDRLNTEAFF. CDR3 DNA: TGTGCCAGCAGCCAAATAGACAGGCTGAACACTGAAGCTTTCTTT.

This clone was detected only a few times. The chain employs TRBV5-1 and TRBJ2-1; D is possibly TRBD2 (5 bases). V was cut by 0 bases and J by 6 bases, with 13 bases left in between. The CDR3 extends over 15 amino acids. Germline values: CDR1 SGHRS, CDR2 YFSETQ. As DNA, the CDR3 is TGCGCCAGCAGCTTGGCCGGGAACGATTTCAATGAGCAGTTCTTC. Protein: CASSLAGNDFNEQFF.

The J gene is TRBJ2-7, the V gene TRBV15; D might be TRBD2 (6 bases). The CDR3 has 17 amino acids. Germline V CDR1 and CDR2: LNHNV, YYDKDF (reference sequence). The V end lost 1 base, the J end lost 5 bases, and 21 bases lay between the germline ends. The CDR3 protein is CATSRGSMAWGVDEQYF. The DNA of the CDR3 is TGTGCCACCAGCAGAGGTTCCATGGCTTGGGGGGTTGACGAGCAGTACTTC.

The CDR3 sequence: CASSVSTGGNTGELFF. CDR3 sequence (DNA): TGTGCCAGCAGCGTATCGACAGGGGGGAACACCGGGGAGCTGTTTTTT. The chain links TRBV11-3 to TRBJ2-2; 9 positions match TRBD1. Germline V gene lookup returns CDR1 SGHNT and CDR2 YENEEA. The CDR3 consists of 16 residues. V lost 5 bases and J lost 1; bases outside the gene matches: 5.

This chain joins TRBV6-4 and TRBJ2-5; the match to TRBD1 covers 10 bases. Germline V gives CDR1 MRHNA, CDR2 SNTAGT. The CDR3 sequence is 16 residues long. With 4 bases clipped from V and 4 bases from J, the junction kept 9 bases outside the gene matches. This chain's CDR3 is CASSGPSGQGVETQYF. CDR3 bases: TGTGCCAGCAGTGGCCCTTCAGGACAGGGGGTAGAGACCCAGTACTTC.

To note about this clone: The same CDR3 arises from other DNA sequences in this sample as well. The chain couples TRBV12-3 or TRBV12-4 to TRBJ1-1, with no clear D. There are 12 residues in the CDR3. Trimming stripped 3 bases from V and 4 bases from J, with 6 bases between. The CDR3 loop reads CASSFSGTEAFF. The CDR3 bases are TGTGCCAGCAGTTTTAGTGGCACTGAAGCTTTCTTT.

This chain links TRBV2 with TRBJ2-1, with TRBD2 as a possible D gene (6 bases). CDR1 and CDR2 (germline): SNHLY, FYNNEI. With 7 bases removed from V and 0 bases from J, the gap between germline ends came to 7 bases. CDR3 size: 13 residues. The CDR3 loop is CASTGASYNEQFF. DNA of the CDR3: TGTGCCAGCACGGGAGCCTCCTACAATGAGCAGTTCTTC. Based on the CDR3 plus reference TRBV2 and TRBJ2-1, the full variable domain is EPEVTQTPSHQVTQMGQEVILRCVPISNHLYFYWYRQILGQKVEFLVSFYNNEISEKSEIFDDQFSVERPDGSNFTLKIRSTKLEDSAMYFCASTGASYNEQFFGPGTRLTVL.

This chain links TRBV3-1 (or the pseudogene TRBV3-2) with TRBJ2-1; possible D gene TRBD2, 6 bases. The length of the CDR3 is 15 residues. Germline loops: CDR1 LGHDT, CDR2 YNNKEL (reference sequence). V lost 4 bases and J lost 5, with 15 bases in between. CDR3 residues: CASSLSTRVNNEQFF. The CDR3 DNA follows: TGTGCCAGCAGCCTCTCGACTAGGGTAAACAATGAGCAGTTCTTC.

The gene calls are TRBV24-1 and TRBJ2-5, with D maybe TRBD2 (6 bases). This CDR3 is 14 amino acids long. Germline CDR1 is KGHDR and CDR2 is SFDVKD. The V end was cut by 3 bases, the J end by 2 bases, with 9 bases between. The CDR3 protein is CATSDGLTQETQYF. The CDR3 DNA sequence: TGTGCCACCAGTGATGGACTAACTCAAGAGACCCAGTACTTC.

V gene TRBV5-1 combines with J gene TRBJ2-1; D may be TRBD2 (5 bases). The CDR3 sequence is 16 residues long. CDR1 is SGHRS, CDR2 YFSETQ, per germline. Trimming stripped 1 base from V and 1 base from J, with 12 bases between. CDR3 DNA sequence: TGCGCCAGCAGCTTGAACCCCCGGGGTTCCTACAATGAGCAGTTCTTC. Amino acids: CASSLNPRGSYNEQFF.

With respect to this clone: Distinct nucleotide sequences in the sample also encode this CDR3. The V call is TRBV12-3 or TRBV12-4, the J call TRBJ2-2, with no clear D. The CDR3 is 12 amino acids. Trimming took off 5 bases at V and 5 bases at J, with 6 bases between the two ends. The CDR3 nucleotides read TGTGCCAGCAGTCTAAATACCGGGGAGCTGTTTTTT. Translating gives CASSLNTGELFF.